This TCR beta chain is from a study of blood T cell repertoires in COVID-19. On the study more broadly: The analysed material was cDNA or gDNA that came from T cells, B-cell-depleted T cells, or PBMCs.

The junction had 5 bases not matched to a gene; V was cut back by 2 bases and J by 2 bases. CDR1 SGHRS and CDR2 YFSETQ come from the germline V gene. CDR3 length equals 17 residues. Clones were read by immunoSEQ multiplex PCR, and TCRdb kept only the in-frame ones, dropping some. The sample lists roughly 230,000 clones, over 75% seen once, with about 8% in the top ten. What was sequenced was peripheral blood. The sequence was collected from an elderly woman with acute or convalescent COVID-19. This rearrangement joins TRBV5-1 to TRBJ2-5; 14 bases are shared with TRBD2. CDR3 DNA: TGCGCCAGCAGCTTACAAGGGACTAGCGGGAGACAAGAGACCCAGTACTTC. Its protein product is CASSLQGTSGRQETQYF.